Listed here are 19 T cell receptor beta chains from one sample, sequenced in a study of blood T cell repertoires in COVID-19. The assay was immunoSEQ multiplex PCR, and TCRdb's table has in-frame clones only and misses some. The repertoire holds roughly 200,000 clones, with 85% to 90% as singletons. The source material was peripheral blood. These receptors were obtained from a person aged 70 to 85 with COVID-19, enrolled during active disease.

This rearrangement joins TRBV7-2 to TRBJ1-1; 7 bases match TRBD1. V trimming: 4 bases; J trimming: 5 bases; junction bases outside the gene matches: 1. The CDR3 is 12 amino acids. Germline V gives CDR1 SGHTA, CDR2 FQGNSA. CDR3 sequence: CASSSQGTEAFF. CDR3 in DNA: TGTGCCAGCAGCTCACAGGGGACTGAAGCTTTCTTT.

The V and J genes are TRBV6-6 and TRBJ2-7; D might be TRBD2 (5 bases). The V end lost 5 bases, the J end lost 1 base, and 21 bases lay between the germline ends. The CDR3 is made up of 17 amino acids. CDR1 and CDR2 (germline): MNHNY, SVGAGI (reference sequence). The CDR3 nucleotides are TGTGCCAGCAGTCAGAGATTAGGACTTTCCCGATCCTACGAGCAGTACTTC. This codes for CASSQRLGLSRSYEQYF.

This chain links TRBV10-3 with TRBJ1-1; D possibly corresponds to TRBD1 (5 bases). The CDR3 extends over 14 amino acids. Germline lookup yields CDR1 ENHRY and CDR2 SYGVKD. V was clipped by 10 bases and J by 2 bases, with 17 bases between them. The CDR3 region is CASARGGENTEAFF. The CDR3 nucleotides read TGTGCCAGCGCGCGGGGAGGGGAAAACACTGAAGCTTTCTTT.

The CDR3 region has the DNA TGTGCCAGCAGTTTCACAGGGCACTACGAGCAGTACTTC. Translated: CASSFTGHYEQYF. The gene calls are TRBV28 and TRBJ2-7; D might be TRBD1 (6 bases). Germline lookup yields CDR1 MDHEN and CDR2 SYDVKM. This CDR3 comprises 13 residues. Trimming stripped 3 bases from V and 3 bases from J, with 9 bases between.

The rearrangement uses TRBV9 and TRBJ2-2, with 7 bases matching TRBD2. Germline-derived CDR1 and CDR2 are SGDLS and YYNGEE. The CDR3 is 14 amino acids. J lost 5 bases, V lost 7 bases, and 8 bases had no gene match. CDR3 coding DNA: TGTGCCAGCGGGAAGACTAGCAGAACCGGGGAGCTGTTTTTT. Encoded protein: CASGKTSRTGELFF.

This chain connects TRBV2 to TRBJ1-1; the D gene is possibly TRBD1 (5 bases). The germline V gene has CDR1 SNHLY and CDR2 FYNNEI. The CDR3 length is 13 residues. The V end was cut by 6 bases, the J end by 0 bases, with 8 bases between. The CDR3 loop is CASSRQLNTEAFF. The CDR3 DNA reads as TGTGCCAGCAGCAGACAGTTGAACACTGAAGCTTTCTTT. The variable domain in full, with the rest retrieved from reference TRBV2 and TRBJ1-1, is EPEVTQTPSHQVTQMGQEVILRCVPISNHLYFYWYRQILGQKVEFLVSFYNNEISEKSEIFDDQFSVERPDGSNFTLKIRSTKLEDSAMYFCASSRQLNTEAFFGQGTRLTVV.

This clone has just a few counts. This rearrangement joins TRBV3-1 (or the pseudogene TRBV3-2) to TRBJ2-7; 7 nucleotides align to TRBD2. V was pared by 9 bases and J by 0 bases, with 2 bases of the junction left unmatched. Germline V gives CDR1 LGHDT, CDR2 YNNKEL (reference sequence). The CDR3 consists of 12 residues. The DNA for the CDR3 is TGTGCCAGGACTAGCAACTCCTACGAGCAGTACTTC. Amino acids: CARTSNSYEQYF.

As DNA, the CDR3 is TGTGCCAGCATAGGACAGGGAACTAATGAAAAACTGTTTTTT. Amino acids: CASIGQGTNEKLFF. The chain uses TRBV2 and TRBJ1-4; 8 bases match TRBD1. Germline assignment: CDR1 SNHLY and CDR2 FYNNEI. The CDR3 is 14 residues long. V lost 7 bases and J lost 1; bases outside the gene matches: 2.

This chain connects TRBV5-1 to TRBJ1-2; perhaps TRBD1 as D (6 bases). Per germline, CDR1 SGHRS and CDR2 YFSETQ. This CDR3 region has 15 residues. Trimming shortened V by 4 bases and J by 4 bases, and 17 bases separated the two germline ends. The CDR3 here is CASSSGTRIRYGYTF. The CDR3 bases are TGCGCCAGCAGCAGCGGGACACGGATTCGCTATGGCTACACCTTC. Supplemented by reference TRBV5-1 and TRBJ1-2, the full variable domain reads KAGVTQTPRYLIKTRGQQVTLSCSPISGHRSVSWYQQTPGQGLQFLFEYFSETQRNKGNFPGRFSGRQFSNSRSEMNVSTLELGDSALYLCASSSGTRIRYGYTFGSGTRLTVV.

The CDR3 protein is CASSLVSTGELFF. As DNA, the CDR3 is TGTGCCAGCAGCTTAGTCAGCACCGGGGAGCTGTTTTTT. The chain couples TRBV7-2 to TRBJ2-2; D unclear. V lost 1 base, J lost 4 bases, and 4 bases lay in between. The V gene's germline CDR1 is SGHTA and CDR2 FQGNSA. The CDR3 has 13 amino acids.

V is TRBV4-2 and J is TRBJ2-2; D is ambiguous. V was pared by 1 base and J by 1 base, with 13 bases between. The V gene's germline CDR1 is LGHNA and CDR2 YNFKEQ. This CDR3 contains 17 residues. The CDR3 is CASSQGMAEKNTGELFF. DNA for the CDR3: TGTGCCAGCAGCCAAGGTATGGCGGAGAAGAACACCGGGGAGCTGTTTTTT.

V and J are TRBV28 and TRBJ1-6; perhaps TRBD1 as D (5 bases). The CDR3 has 14 amino acids. V dropped 6 bases and J dropped 7 bases, with 13 bases sitting between them. CDR1 is MDHEN and CDR2 is SYDVKM in the germline V gene. The CDR3 nucleotides are TGTGCCAGCAGACCAGGGATCGACAATTCACCCCTCCACTTT. Translating it yields CASRPGIDNSPLHF.

V gene TRBV7-3 combines with J gene TRBJ2-1, with 9 nucleotides matching TRBD2. J gave up 16 bases and V 5 bases, and 12 bases lay outside the gene matches. The CDR3 consists of 13 residues. Germline values: CDR1 SGHTA, CDR2 FQGTGA. DNA of the CDR3: TGTGCCAGCAGCACCTCAGCCGGGACTAGCTTTTTCTTC. It translates to CASSTSAGTSFFF.

The chain has TRBV27 and TRBJ2-7; 13 bases match TRBD2. The CDR3 contains 14 residues. Germline V gene sequence: CDR1 MNHEY, CDR2 SMNVEV (reference sequence). V was pared by 7 bases and J by 6 bases, with 6 bases of the junction left unmatched. CDR3 amino acids: CASTKLAGGREQYF. The CDR3, as DNA: TGTGCCAGCACCAAACTAGCGGGAGGGCGCGAGCAGTACTTC.

This clone has only a few counts. V is TRBV7-3 and J is TRBJ2-1; TRBD2 matches 9 bases. There are 16 residues in the CDR3. Unmatched junction bases numbered 8, after V lost 4 bases and J lost 4 bases. CDR1 SGHTA and CDR2 FQGTGA come from the germline V gene. The CDR3 protein is CASSSGVAGVYNEQFF. CDR3 coding DNA: TGTGCCAGCAGCTCCGGCGTAGCGGGGGTTTACAATGAGCAGTTCTTC.

The chain carries TRBV7-3 and TRBJ2-2, with D unclear. The germline V gene has CDR1 SGHTA and CDR2 FQGTGA. Trimming took off 2 bases at V and 0 bases at J, with 7 bases between the two ends. The CDR3 length is 15 residues. The CDR3 region has the DNA TGTGCCAGCAGCTTATTTTCCGCGAACACCGGGGAGCTGTTTTTT. This codes for CASSLFSANTGELFF.

The chain uses TRBV5-1 and TRBJ2-5; 9 bases match TRBD2. This CDR3 is 16 amino acids long. V shed 4 bases and J 3 bases; nucleotides not matched to a gene: 10. Per germline, CDR1 SGHRS and CDR2 YFSETQ. The CDR3 protein is CASSESGTSFKETQYF. In nucleotides, the CDR3 is TGCGCCAGCAGCGAATCCGGGACTAGCTTTAAAGAGACCCAGTACTTC. Together with reference TRBV5-1 and TRBJ2-5, the CDR3 gives the full variable domain: KAGVTQTPRYLIKTRGQQVTLSCSPISGHRSVSWYQQTPGQGLQFLFEYFSETQRNKGNFPGRFSGRQFSNSRSEMNVSTLELGDSALYLCASSESGTSFKETQYFGPGTRLLVL.

The sample holds one count of this clone. The rearrangement joins TRBV11-3 to TRBJ1-6, with 9 nucleotides matching TRBD1. CDR3 length: 17 residues. The ends lost 0 bases at V and 6 bases at J; junction bases unmatched: 6. Germline V gene data show CDR1 as SGHNT and CDR2 as YENEEA. CDR3 protein: CASSLDRTGDGNSPLHF. As DNA, the CDR3 is TGTGCCAGCAGCTTAGATCGGACAGGGGATGGTAATTCACCCCTCCACTTT.

This chain uses TRBV11-2 with TRBJ2-2, with D possibly being TRBD1 (6 bases). Germline V gene sequence: CDR1 SGHAT, CDR2 FQNNGV. The V end was cut by 5 bases, the J end by 2 bases, with 15 bases between. The CDR3 extends over 16 amino acids. CDR3 sequence reads: CASSPNRVTNTGELFF. The CDR3 coding sequence is TGTGCCAGCAGCCCAAACAGGGTTACCAACACCGGGGAGCTGTTTTTT.